The clone carrying this TCR beta chain was seen at least ten times. Stated time point: newly diagnosed GD, antithyroid drugs for less than 3 months. PBMC-extracted RNA yielded the TCR library. The data belong to a study of regulatory T cells in long-lasting Graves disease. Through Arm-PCR of CDR3 regions and iRepertoire HTBI primers, TCR beta libraries were built. MiXCR, run by TCRdb on the multiplex PCR reads, gives a single entry per CDR3 protein. Of fewer than 450,000 distinct CDR3 sequences in the sample, about 15% were seen once. CDR1 is SGHAT and CDR2 is FQNNGV in the germline V gene. V gave up 2 bases and J gave up 4 bases; unmatched junction bases: 8. The CDR3 has 16 residues. The same data also went into a second study, on T cells in Graves' hyperthyroidism and ophthalmopathy. That source reports: Onset of ophthalmopathy came a median 6.5 months after the model predicted it.

The source material was peripheral blood mononuclear cells (PBMCs), sampled at new diagnosis, from a patient treated with antithyroid drugs. This TCR was sampled from a woman aged 40 to 50 with Graves disease. The chain combines TRBV11-2 with TRBJ2-5, with 9 nucleotides matching TRBD1. The CDR3 spells CASSLLRDRVSETQYF. CDR3 nucleotide sequence: TGTGCCAGCAGCTTACTCCGGGACAGGGTATCAGAGACCCAGTACTTC. Drawing the rest from reference TRBV11-2 and TRBJ2-5, the complete variable domain is EAGVAQSPRYKIIEKRQSVAFWCNPISGHATLYWYQQILGQGPKLLIQFQNNGVVDDSQLPKDRFSAERLKGVDSTLKIQPAKLEDSAVYLCASSLLRDRVSETQYFGPGTRLLVL.